One T cell receptor (beta chain) is described in this entry. The record originates from a study of blood T cell repertoires in COVID-19. Study-level background: The United States, Italy and Spain were the sources of the acute and convalescent COVID-19 samples. Sources were T cells, B-cell-depleted T cells, or PBMCs; the material itself was cDNA or gDNA.

As handled by the study authors: It was from reference gene primer amplification that nucleated cell counts were estimated. Using immunoSEQ multiplex PCR, the repertoire was profiled, and TCRdb retains in-frame clones only, with some absent. V and J calls and clone size are copied from that table; D and trimming were computed from the DNA. The top ten hold 9% to 15% of the sample, which has over 65,000 clones, 75% to 90% seen once. The CDR3 is 15 residues long. Trimming cost V 4 bases and J 3 bases; bases outside gene matches: 9. Germline CDR1 and CDR2: GTSNPN and SVGIG (reference sequence). The material sequenced was peripheral blood. The chain uses TRBV30 and TRBJ1-2; the match to TRBD1 covers 9 bases. The origin of this receptor is a human donor in a cohort sampled during active COVID-19. CDR3 DNA sequence: TGTGCCTGGAAGCCCCGGGACAGGGTCGACTATGGCTACACCTTC. The encoded protein is CAWKPRDRVDYGYTF.